These 23 T cell receptor beta chains were sequenced from one sample in a study of blood T cell repertoires in COVID-19 (dated by TCRdb to 2018 to 2020). Receptor libraries were prepared by the immunoSEQ multiplex PCR assay. TCRdb carries this immuneACCESS record with in-frame sequences only. Its versions omit some clonotypes, under half of them owing to an unresolved V gene in the studies checked, with the rest unexplained. Here the sample has about 160,000 clones; roughly 80% occur a single time. The top ten constitute 3.7% of the sample. Sample: peripheral blood. The receptors stem from an elderly woman with acute or convalescent COVID-19.

The genes are TRBV18 and TRBJ1-1; D is unclear. The CDR3 is made up of 14 amino acids. The ends were cut back, 2 bases at V and 5 bases at J, with 12 bases in the middle. Germline loops: CDR1 KGHSH, CDR2 LQKENI. This CDR3 reads CASSPSGSKTEAFF. CDR3 sequence (DNA): TGTGCCAGCTCACCATCGGGGTCTAAGACTGAAGCTTTCTTT.

There are a few counts of this clone. The J gene is TRBJ2-2, the V gene TRBV5-4, with D tentatively TRBD2 (7 bases). V dropped 4 bases and J dropped 1 base, with 14 bases sitting between them. Germline-derived CDR1 and CDR2 are SGHNT and YYREEE (reference sequence). This CDR3 spans 16 amino acids. The CDR3 sequence is CASSPRGGLNTGELFF. The CDR3 nucleotides are TGTGCCAGCAGCCCTAGGGGGGGCCTGAACACCGGGGAGCTGTTTTTT. The full variable domain, its missing parts supplied by reference TRBV5-4 and TRBJ2-2, is ETGVTQSPTHLIKTRGQQVTLRCSSQSGHNTVSWYQQALGQGPQFIFQYYREEENGRGNFPPRFSGLQFPNYSSELNVNALELDDSALYLCASSPRGGLNTGELFFGEGSRLTVL.

J is TRBJ1-5 and V is TRBV30, with TRBD1 matching 8 bases. The CDR3 is made up of 15 amino acids. Losses at the gene ends were 0 bases for V and 4 bases for J; bases not matched to a gene: 5. Germline CDR1 GTSNPN, CDR2 SVGIG (reference sequence). DNA for the CDR3: TGTGCCTGGAGTGTAGGGACAGGTCGTAATCAGCCCCAGCATTTT. Translation gives CAWSVGTGRNQPQHF. Full variable domain (missing parts from reference TRBV30 and TRBJ1-5): SQTIHQWPATLVQPVGSPLSLECTVEGTSNPNLYWYRQAAGRGLQLLFYSVGIGQISSEVPQNLSASRPQDRQFILSSKKLLLSDSGFYLCAWSVGTGRNQPQHFGDGTRLSIL.

The chain uses TRBV19 and TRBJ1-3, with D unresolved. Trimming pared 4 bases from V and 7 bases from J, leaving 17 bases between. The V gene's germline CDR1 is LNHDA and CDR2 SQIVND (reference sequence). The CDR3 is 15 residues long. For the CDR3, the DNA is TGTGCCAGTAGTAACCCCAATGCGGGTTTCAACACCATATATTTT. Translated: CASSNPNAGFNTIYF.

The chain has TRBV3-1 (or the pseudogene TRBV3-2) and TRBJ2-1, with 9 bases that match TRBD2. The CDR3 totals 17 residues. Trimming removed 1 base from V and 8 bases from J; junction bases left unmatched: 12. Per germline, CDR1 LGHDT and CDR2 YNNKEL (reference sequence). CDR3 amino acids: CASSQVPRGRANHEQFF. In DNA, the CDR3 is TGTGCCAGCAGCCAAGTCCCGCGCGGGAGGGCCAACCATGAGCAGTTCTTC.

This clone was found a few times. The chain links TRBV9 to TRBJ1-6, with TRBD1 matching 7 bases. The CDR3 contains 14 residues. CDR1 is SGDLS, CDR2 YYNGEE, per germline. Trimming cost V 4 bases and J 5 bases; bases outside gene matches: 3. CDR3 amino acids: CASSRTGDNSPLHF. The CDR3 DNA reads TGTGCCAGCAGCCGTACAGGGGATAATTCACCCCTCCACTTT.

This clone was seen more than once but under ten times. This chain links TRBV7-9 with TRBJ2-2, with 8 bases identical to TRBD2. The germline V gene encodes CDR1 SEHNR and CDR2 FQNEAQ (reference sequence). CDR3 length equals 17 residues. The ends lost 1 base at V and 4 bases at J; junction bases unmatched: 8. The CDR3 sequence is CASSLEPGGRGTGELFF. CDR3 DNA sequence: TGTGCCAGCAGCTTAGAACCGGGGGGGCGCGGCACCGGGGAGCTGTTTTTT.

This clone was observed a single time. The chain is built from TRBV6-2 or TRBV6-3 and TRBJ1-2, with a possible D match to TRBD1 (6 bases). The V gene's germline CDR1 is MNHEY and CDR2 SVGEGT. The CDR3 extends over 18 amino acids. Trimming removed 4 bases from V and 4 bases from J, with 25 bases in between. CDR3 bases: TGTGCCAGCAGTTCTCCCACAGACAGGTACGGGACAACCTATGGCTACACCTTC. The encoded protein is CASSSPTDRYGTTYGYTF.

This clone was picked up a small number of times. The chain links TRBV7-2 to TRBJ2-3, with D tentatively TRBD2 (5 bases). From germline, CDR1 is SGHTA and CDR2 FQGNSA. V was clipped by 1 base and J by 4 bases, with 9 bases between them. The CDR3 runs to 14 residues. The CDR3 nucleotides read TGTGCCAGCAGCTTAGACCCTAGCTCAGATACGCAGTATTTT. This encodes CASSLDPSSDTQYF.

V gene TRBV27 combines with J gene TRBJ1-4, with D tentatively TRBD1 (6 bases). The CDR3 covers 16 residues. V lost 2 bases to trimming and J lost 8 bases, with 18 bases between them. CDR1 and CDR2 from the germline V gene are MNHEY and SMNVEV (reference sequence). The CDR3 coding sequence is TGTGCCAGCAGTTTACGGAGCAGGGGAGACGGAGAAAAACTGTTTTTT. Its protein product is CASSLRSRGDGEKLFF.

V and J are TRBV6-5 and TRBJ1-1; weak D call: TRBD1 (5 bases). Germline V lookup: CDR1 MNHEY, CDR2 SVGAGI. The length of the CDR3 is 11 residues. V was shortened by 10 bases and J by 10 bases, with 16 bases between the two germline ends. CDR3 sequence reads: CATYNQGLAFF. CDR3 DNA: TGTGCCACCTACAACCAGGGATTAGCTTTCTTT.

J is TRBJ2-4 and V is TRBV19; D remains unclear. This CDR3 is built from 13 residues. Germline assignment: CDR1 LNHDA and CDR2 SQIVND (reference sequence). Trimming stripped 10 bases from V and 1 base from J, with 11 bases between. The CDR3 sequence is CATKDEAKNIQYF. DNA of the CDR3: TGTGCCACCAAAGATGAGGCCAAAAACATTCAGTACTTC.

The gene calls are TRBV3-1 (or the pseudogene TRBV3-2) and TRBJ1-3; D might be TRBD1 (5 bases). From germline, CDR1 is LGHDT and CDR2 YNNKEL (reference sequence). V gave up 0 bases and J gave up 3 bases, with 15 bases separating them. The CDR3 spans 17 residues. The CDR3 nucleotides read TGTGCCAGCAGCCAAGATCAAGGGGATGGTTTTGGAAACACCATATATTTT. Residues: CASSQDQGDGFGNTIYF.

The chain couples TRBV27 to TRBJ2-1; 10 nucleotides agree with TRBD2. CDR1 and CDR2 from the germline V gene are MNHEY and SMNVEV (reference sequence). V trimming: 5 bases; J trimming: 6 bases; junction bases outside the gene matches: 16. The CDR3 is 18 residues long. The CDR3 coding sequence is TGTGCCAGCAGTGGACCCCCTCTCGGGCTAGCGGGAGTCAATGAGCAGTTCTTC. Residues: CASSGPPLGLAGVNEQFF.

This clone appeared a single time. CDR3 sequence (DNA): TGCGCCAGCAGCACCGGGGGGGGACCCTACGAGCAGTACTTC. Amino acids: CASSTGGGPYEQYF. The chain recombines TRBV5-1 with TRBJ2-7; 8 bases are a match to TRBD2. V shed 4 bases and J 2 bases; nucleotides not matched to a gene: 5. Germline loops: CDR1 SGHRS, CDR2 YFSETQ. The CDR3 sequence is 14 residues long. Supplemented by reference TRBV5-1 and TRBJ2-7, the full variable domain reads KAGVTQTPRYLIKTRGQQVTLSCSPISGHRSVSWYQQTPGQGLQFLFEYFSETQRNKGNFPGRFSGRQFSNSRSEMNVSTLELGDSALYLCASSTGGGPYEQYFGPGTRLTVT.

J is TRBJ2-1 and V is TRBV11-2, with 9 bases that match TRBD1. With 6 bases clipped from V and 7 bases from J, the junction kept 4 bases outside the gene matches. There are 13 residues in the CDR3. Germline V gene data show CDR1 as SGHAT and CDR2 as FQNNGV. The CDR3 protein is CASRRTGENEQFF. CDR3 bases: TGTGCCAGCAGACGGACAGGGGAAAATGAGCAGTTCTTC.

This sequence joins TRBV5-1 and TRBJ2-1; no reliable D call. The CDR3 runs to 14 residues. The V end was cut by 6 bases, the J end by 5 bases, with 15 bases between. Germline-derived CDR1 and CDR2 are SGHRS and YFSETQ. The CDR3 protein is CASTLQILDNEQFF. The CDR3 region has the DNA TGCGCCAGCACCCTACAGATCCTGGACAATGAGCAGTTCTTC.

This clone was counted between two and nine times. The chain has TRBV6-6 and TRBJ1-2; 7 bases are shared with TRBD1. Germline CDR1 reads MNHNY; CDR2 reads SVGAGI (reference sequence). The ends lost 6 bases at V and 4 bases at J; junction bases unmatched: 5. This CDR3 has 13 residues. The CDR3 coding sequence is TGTGCCAGCAGGACAGGGATAGCCTATGGCTACACCTTC. It yields the protein CASRTGIAYGYTF.

The V call is TRBV10-2, the J call TRBJ1-1; TRBD1 agrees at 7 bases. CDR1 is WSHSY and CDR2 is SAAADI in the germline V gene. After removal of 10 bases from V and 4 bases from J, the junction contained 12 bases not matched to a gene. This CDR3 has 14 residues. In DNA form, the CDR3 reads TGCGCCACCTCGGACAGGAGACTTTCCACTGAAGCTTTCTTT. Protein sequence: CATSDRRLSTEAFF.

This clone was seen just once. V is TRBV19 and J is TRBJ1-6; no firm D call. V was shortened by 4 bases and J by 4 bases, with 8 bases between the two germline ends. The CDR3 is 14 amino acids. From germline, CDR1 is LNHDA and CDR2 SQIVND (reference sequence). The CDR3 region has the DNA TGTGCCAGTAGTACGACTGTTTATAATTCACCCCTCCACTTT. Translating it yields CASSTTVYNSPLHF.

CDR3 nucleotides: TGTGCCAGCAGCCAACAGGGTACGGACACTGAAGCTTTCTTT. Protein product: CASSQQGTDTEAFF. The chain is built from TRBV7-2 and TRBJ1-1; D possibly corresponds to TRBD1 (6 bases). CDR3 length: 14 amino acids. Germline loops: CDR1 SGHTA, CDR2 FQGNSA. V lost 5 bases and J lost 3, with 13 bases in between.

CDR3 sequence reads: CSAPTGTTQYF. The CDR3 nucleotides read TGCAGTGCTCCTACCGGTACGACGCAGTATTTT. V gene TRBV20-1 combines with J gene TRBJ2-3; D gene unclear. V lost 5 bases to trimming and J lost 9 bases, with 12 bases between them. Germline V gene data show CDR1 as DFQATT and CDR2 as SNEGSKA (reference sequence). The CDR3 consists of 11 residues.

The chain combines TRBV10-3 with TRBJ1-2, with a possible D match to TRBD1 (6 bases). This CDR3 region has 13 residues. Germline CDR1 and CDR2: ENHRY and SYGVKD. V was clipped by 10 bases and J by 2 bases, with 14 bases between them. The CDR3, as DNA: TGTGCCAGCGCCATACAGGGAAACTATGGCTACACCTTC. Protein: CASAIQGNYGYTF.